Listed here is a single T cell receptor (beta chain). This sample is drawn from a study of shared clonotypes between healthy human individuals. CDR3 length: 14 residues. V lost 1 base and J 6 bases, leaving 10 bases between the germline ends. In germline, CDR1 is LGHNA, CDR2 YSLEER. Assay used: immunoSEQ multiplex PCR; TCRdb lists only in-frame clones, some missing. The sample lists 2 million to 2.5 million clones, over 85% occurring once. The TCR sequence derives from a man aged 18-30 years in good health. Some clones in this sample may be carry-over from other donors' samples. The sample taken for sequencing was naive CD4+ T cells from PBMCs. Subset denoted: CD45RA+ positively selected. J is TRBJ1-3 and V is TRBV4-3; D call uncertain. The CDR3 coding sequence is TGCGCCAGCAGCCAAGTGGCGCGGGTAAACACCATATATTTT. Translated, it gives CASSQVARVNTIYF.